The rows below give T cell receptor beta chains drawn from one sample of a study of T cell responses to AZD1222 COVID-19 vaccine. This table comes from immunoSEQ multiplex PCR, and its TCRdb copy is limited to in-frame clones, with some not included. The table records 53,000 or so clones, 75% to 90% of them present only once. Material: peripheral blood, obtained on day 0 of MenACWY control vaccination. These receptors were collected from an adult in good health. Each CDR3 is given with its conserved first and last residue. The order of the fields is D gene, clone size, V gene, J gene, CDR3 DNA, CDR3 protein. A D gene is named only where the DNA matches it firmly. Clone size is not always given. Where it is, it says once, few, many or a class for expanded clones.

d_gene: NA
abundance: NA
v_gene: TRBV6-1
j_gene: TRBJ1-6
CDR3nt: TGTGCCAGCAGTGAAAGCCCTGGGGGTAATTCACCCCTCCACTTT
CDR3aa: CASSESPGGNSPLHF

d_gene: NA
abundance: NA
v_gene: TRBV11-2
j_gene: TRBJ1-6
CDR3nt: TGTGCCAGCACGGGGCAGACCAGTTCACCCCTCCACTTT
CDR3aa: CASTGQTSSPLHF

d_gene: NA
abundance: NA
v_gene: TRBV7-9
j_gene: TRBJ1-5
CDR3nt: TGTGCCAGCAGCTTAGAACTAGGGGCCCAGCATTTT
CDR3aa: CASSLELGAQHF

d_gene: NA
abundance: NA
v_gene: TRBV4-1
j_gene: TRBJ2-1
CDR3nt: TGCGCCAGCAGCCAAGATCCGGGCAGGGACTCCTACAATGAGCAGTTCTTC
CDR3aa: CASSQDPGRDSYNEQFF

d_gene: NA
abundance: few
v_gene: TRBV19
j_gene: TRBJ1-4
CDR3nt: TGTGCCAGTAGTATGGGACGGATTAATGAAAAACTGTTTTTT
CDR3aa: CASSMGRINEKLFF

d_gene: TRBD2
abundance: NA
v_gene: TRBV4-3
j_gene: TRBJ2-3
CDR3nt: TGCGCCAGCAGCCAAGAGGGGACTAGCGGGGCGGCTTCAGATACGCAGTATTTT
CDR3aa: CASSQEGTSGAASDTQYF

d_gene: TRBD1
abundance: NA
v_gene: TRBV10-2
j_gene: TRBJ2-7
CDR3nt: TGCGCCAGCAGCGACAGGGGGGCGGTTTCCTACGAGCAGTACTTC
CDR3aa: CASSDRGAVSYEQYF

d_gene: NA
abundance: NA
v_gene: TRBV18
j_gene: TRBJ2-5
CDR3nt: TGTGCCAGCTCTCCCGAGGGGCAGACCCAGTACTTC
CDR3aa: CASSPEGQTQYF

d_gene: NA
abundance: NA
v_gene: TRBV15
j_gene: TRBJ2-3
CDR3nt: TGTGCCACCAGCACAAGAAATACGCAGTATTTT
CDR3aa: CATSTRNTQYF

d_gene: TRBD1
abundance: NA
v_gene: TRBV18
j_gene: TRBJ1-2
CDR3nt: TGTGCCAGCTCACCAGACAGGGAAGGCTACACCTTC
CDR3aa: CASSPDREGYTF

d_gene: NA
abundance: NA
v_gene: TRBV5-4
j_gene: TRBJ2-5
CDR3nt: TGTGCCAGCAGCTTCGGGAACCAAGAGACCCAGTACTTC
CDR3aa: CASSFGNQETQYF

d_gene: TRBD1
abundance: once
v_gene: TRBV7-9
j_gene: TRBJ2-6
CDR3nt: TGTGCCAGCAGCCTTTCCGGGACAGGGGCCAATGGTGGGGCCAACGTCCTGACTTTC
CDR3aa: CASSLSGTGANGGANVLTF

d_gene: NA
abundance: once
v_gene: TRBV7-9
j_gene: TRBJ1-2
CDR3nt: TGTGCCAGCAGCTTAGGGGAACTCTATGGCTACACCTTC
CDR3aa: CASSLGELYGYTF

d_gene: TRBD1
abundance: NA
v_gene: TRBV6-4
j_gene: TRBJ2-5
CDR3nt: TGTGCCAGCAGTGACTCGCCCCTGACAGGGTGCGGGGAGACCCAGTACTTC
CDR3aa: CASSDSPLTGCGETQYF

d_gene: NA
abundance: NA
v_gene: TRBV9
j_gene: TRBJ1-6
CDR3nt: TGTGCCAGCAGCGTAGGTGGACCGAATTCACCCCTCCACTTT
CDR3aa: CASSVGGPNSPLHF

d_gene: TRBD2
abundance: NA
v_gene: TRBV6-5
j_gene: TRBJ2-1
CDR3nt: TGTGCCAGCAGCTACGGGACTAGCGGGCCCAATGAGCAGTTCTTC
CDR3aa: CASSYGTSGPNEQFF

d_gene: NA
abundance: NA
v_gene: TRBV9
j_gene: TRBJ1-6
CDR3nt: TGTGCCAGCAGCGGCAGGCTTTTGGCTAATTCACCCCTCCACTTT
CDR3aa: CASSGRLLANSPLHF

d_gene: NA
abundance: NA
v_gene: TRBV6-5
j_gene: TRBJ1-1
CDR3nt: TGTGCCAGCAGGGAGAGTCCTATGAACACTGAAGCTTTCTTT
CDR3aa: CASRESPMNTEAFF

d_gene: NA
abundance: NA
v_gene: TRBV6-5
j_gene: TRBJ1-1
CDR3nt: TGTGCCAGCAGTTACGAGCGGGGCCGGGACACTGAAGCTTTCTTT
CDR3aa: CASSYERGRDTEAFF

d_gene: NA
abundance: NA
v_gene: TRBV28
j_gene: TRBJ1-3
CDR3nt: TGTGCCAGCAGTTCCCCAGCAGGGTCCGGAAACACCATATATTTT
CDR3aa: CASSSPAGSGNTIYF

d_gene: NA
abundance: NA
v_gene: TRBV27
j_gene: TRBJ2-7
CDR3nt: TGTGCCAGCAGTTTCCCCGGCGGCAGGTACGAGCAGTACTTC
CDR3aa: CASSFPGGRYEQYF

d_gene: NA
abundance: few
v_gene: TRBV7-2
j_gene: TRBJ2-7
CDR3nt: TGTGCCAGCAGCTTGGCGACTTCCTACGAGCAGTACTTC
CDR3aa: CASSLATSYEQYF

d_gene: TRBD2
abundance: NA
v_gene: TRBV28
j_gene: TRBJ2-1
CDR3nt: TGTGCCAGCACCCTTGGCGGGAGTCGATCCTACAATGAGCAGTTCTTC
CDR3aa: CASTLGGSRSYNEQFF

d_gene: TRBD2
abundance: NA
v_gene: TRBV7-2
j_gene: TRBJ2-5
CDR3nt: TGTGCCAGCAGACGGGGACTAGCCTCCGAGACCCAGTACTTC
CDR3aa: CASRRGLASETQYF

d_gene: TRBD2
abundance: NA
v_gene: TRBV30
j_gene: TRBJ2-7
CDR3nt: TGTGCCTGGACCCCTTTCCGATCCAGCGGGAGCGGCGAGCAGTACTTC
CDR3aa: CAWTPFRSSGSGEQYF

d_gene: NA
abundance: NA
v_gene: TRBV28
j_gene: TRBJ2-5
CDR3nt: TGTGCCAGCAGTTCAATTAGGACTCTGGAGGGGGGCCAGTACTTC
CDR3aa: CASSSIRTLEGGQYF

d_gene: NA
abundance: NA
v_gene: TRBV4-1
j_gene: TRBJ1-1
CDR3nt: TGCGCCAGCAGCCAAGGGACTTTTGCTGAAGCTTTCTTT
CDR3aa: CASSQGTFAEAFF

d_gene: NA
abundance: NA
v_gene: TRBV18
j_gene: TRBJ2-3
CDR3nt: TGTGCCAGCTCACCCACCCTGCCTCTAAGCCGAAGCACAGATACGCAGTATTTT
CDR3aa: CASSPTLPLSRSTDTQYF

d_gene: NA
abundance: NA
v_gene: TRBV4-3
j_gene: TRBJ2-7
CDR3nt: TGCGCCAGCAGCCAAGGTCTAGACTACGAGCAGTACTTC
CDR3aa: CASSQGLDYEQYF

d_gene: TRBD1
abundance: NA
v_gene: TRBV6-5
j_gene: TRBJ1-5
CDR3nt: TGTGCCAGCAGGGGGACAGGGTGGCCGCCCCAGCATTTT
CDR3aa: CASRGTGWPPQHF

d_gene: TRBD1
abundance: NA
v_gene: TRBV27
j_gene: TRBJ1-5
CDR3nt: TGTGCCAGCAGTAACCCGGGACAGGGGGCCAATCAGCCCCAGCATTTT
CDR3aa: CASSNPGQGANQPQHF

d_gene: TRBD1
abundance: NA
v_gene: TRBV28
j_gene: TRBJ1-4
CDR3nt: TGTGCCAGCAGTTTACTGGGACAGGGAAATGAAAAACTGTTTTTT
CDR3aa: CASSLLGQGNEKLFF

d_gene: TRBD2
abundance: NA
v_gene: TRBV9
j_gene: TRBJ2-2
CDR3nt: TGTGCCGGCAGCGTAAGGACTAGCGGGGCCGGGGAGCTGTTTTTT
CDR3aa: CAGSVRTSGAGELFF

d_gene: TRBD1
abundance: once
v_gene: TRBV5-1
j_gene: TRBJ2-2
CDR3nt: TGCGCCAGCAGCTTAGGGGGCCCCGGGGAGCTGTTTTTT
CDR3aa: CASSLGGPGELFF

d_gene: TRBD1
abundance: NA
v_gene: TRBV6-5
j_gene: TRBJ1-5
CDR3nt: TGTGCCAGCAAAGCCGGGACAGGGGAAAATCAGCCCCAGCATTTT
CDR3aa: CASKAGTGENQPQHF